This T cell receptor beta chain comes out of a study of blood T cell repertoires in COVID-19. Study-level information: Specimens from acute and convalescent COVID-19 originated in the United States, Italy and Spain. PBMCs, B-cell-depleted T cells, or T cells provided the cDNA or gDNA that made up the material.

The germline CDR1 and CDR2 sequences are LNHDA and SQIVND (reference sequence). CDR3 size: 14 residues. V was clipped by 3 bases and J by 1 base, with 10 bases between them. Original processing methods: Counts of nucleated cells, estimated from reference gene primer amplification, were obtained. Clones were sequenced by immunoSEQ multiplex PCR, and TCRdb holds only the in-frame ones, with some missing. For V, J and clone size, that table is used; D and trimming come from the DNA. The sample records about 220,000 clones, around 81% being singletons. The sequenced material came from peripheral blood. This TCR was recovered from a woman aged 25 to 39 who had recovered from COVID-19. This chain joins TRBV19 and TRBJ2-7; TRBD1 might be the D (5 bases). The CDR3 sequence is CASSMLGASYEQYF. The CDR3 DNA sequence: TGTGCCAGTAGTATGTTAGGGGCTTCCTACGAGCAGTACTTC.